This T cell receptor (beta chain) was identified during a study of identical twins. CDR1 is LGHDT, CDR2 YNNKEL, per germline (reference sequence). J was trimmed by 4 bases and V by 5 bases; bases with no gene match: 13. The CDR3 spans 16 residues. TCRdb passed the 5' RACE reads through MiXCR, listing each CDR3 protein once. The profile covers roughly 750,000 distinct CDR3 sequences, with approximately 22% appearing a single time and 4% to 4.5% taken by the ten largest. This clonotype was observed at least ten times. This same sample was also part of a study on T cells expressing NK-cell markers. In that study: Of the CD8+ T cell pool in about 6 donors, roughly 1.0-8% was accounted for by dominant NKG2C+ clonotypes. Topping the CD3+CD56-NKG2C+ fraction as well were these clonotypes, in a few donors.

This clonotype was sampled from a woman younger than 30 in good health. Material: PBMCs. The gene calls are TRBV3-1 and TRBJ2-7; 8 nucleotides agree with TRBD1. CDR3 bases: TGTGCCAGCAGCTCCTTAATTCGACAGGGGTTGTACGAGCAGTACTTC. Encoded protein: CASSSLIRQGLYEQYF.